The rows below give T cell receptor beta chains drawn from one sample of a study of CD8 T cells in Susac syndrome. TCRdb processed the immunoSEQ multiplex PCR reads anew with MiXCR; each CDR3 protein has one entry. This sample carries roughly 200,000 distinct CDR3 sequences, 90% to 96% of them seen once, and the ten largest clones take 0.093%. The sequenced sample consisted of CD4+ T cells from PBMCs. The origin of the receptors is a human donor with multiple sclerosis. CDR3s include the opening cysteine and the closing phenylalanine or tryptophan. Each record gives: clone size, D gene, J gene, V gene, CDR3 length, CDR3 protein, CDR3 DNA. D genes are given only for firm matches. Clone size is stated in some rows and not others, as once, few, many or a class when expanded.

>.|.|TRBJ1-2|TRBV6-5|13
CASSSRFSGGYTF
TGTGCCAGCAGTTCCCGATTTTCGGGGGGCTACACCTTC
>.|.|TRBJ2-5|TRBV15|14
CATSRERLEETQYF
TGTGCCACCAGCAGAGAACGGTTAGAGGAGACCCAGTACTTC
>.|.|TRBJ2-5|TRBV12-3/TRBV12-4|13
CASRPMRRETQYF
TGTGCCAGCAGACCAATGAGGAGGGAGACCCAGTACTTC
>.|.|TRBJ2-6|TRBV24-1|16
CATSEGKGPGANVLTF
TGTGCCACCAGTGAGGGAAAGGGACCAGGGGCCAACGTCCTGACTTTC
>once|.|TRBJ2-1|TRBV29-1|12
CSVAPSYNEQFF
TGCAGCGTGGCACCCTCCTACAATGAGCAGTTCTTC
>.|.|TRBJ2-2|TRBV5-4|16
CASSSALARPTGELFF
TGTGCCAGCAGCTCTGCTTTGGCGCGGCCCACCGGGGAGCTGTTTTTT
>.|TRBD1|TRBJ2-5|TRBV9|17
CASSAYSGQGYGPAQYF
TGTGCCAGCAGCGCGTACTCGGGACAGGGCTACGGTCCGGCCCAGTACTTC
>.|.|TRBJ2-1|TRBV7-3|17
CASSLQGRVQSHNEQFF
TGTGCCAGCAGCCTGCAGGGAAGGGTTCAAAGCCACAATGAGCAGTTCTTC
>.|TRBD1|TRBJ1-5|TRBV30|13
CAWSRQGGQPQHF
TGTGCCTGGAGTCGTCAGGGGGGTCAGCCCCAGCATTTT
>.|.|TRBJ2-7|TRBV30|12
CASTGDSYEQYF
TGTGCCTCGACCGGGGACTCCTACGAGCAGTACTTC
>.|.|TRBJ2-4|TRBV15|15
CATSRDGLAKNIQYF
TGTGCCACCAGCAGAGATGGGCTAGCCAAAAACATTCAGTACTTC
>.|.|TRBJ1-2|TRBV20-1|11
CSAMGESGYTF
TGCAGTGCTATGGGGGAAAGTGGCTACACCTTC
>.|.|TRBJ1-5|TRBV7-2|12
CASSFMAQPQHF
TGTGCCAGCAGCTTTATGGCTCAGCCCCAGCATTTT
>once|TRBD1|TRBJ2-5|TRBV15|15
CATSSGQGQIQTQYF
TGTGCCACCAGCTCCGGACAGGGCCAAATTCAGACCCAGTACTTC
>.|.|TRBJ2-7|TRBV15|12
CATSRGRQGFRF
TGTGCCACCAGCAGAGGAAGGCAGGGGTTTAGGTTC
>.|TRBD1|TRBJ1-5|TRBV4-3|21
CASSQGYYRGRVLKSNQPQHF
TGCGCCAGCAGCCAAGGGTATTACAGGGGGCGGGTTCTAAAGAGCAATCAGCCCCAGCATTTT
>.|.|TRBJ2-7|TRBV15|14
CATSREGRVYEQYF
TGTGCCACCAGCAGAGAAGGTAGGGTCTACGAGCAGTACTTC
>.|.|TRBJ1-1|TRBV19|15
CASTNPRGRDTEAFF
TGTGCCAGTACCAATCCCCGGGGGAGGGACACTGAAGCTTTCTTT
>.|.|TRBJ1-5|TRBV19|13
CASSIDLLLPQHF
TGTGCCAGTAGTATAGATTTATTGCTTCCCCAGCATTTT
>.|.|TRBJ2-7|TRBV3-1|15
CASSQVNRASYEQYF
TGTGCCAGCAGCCAAGTGAACAGGGCGTCCTACGAGCAGTACTTC
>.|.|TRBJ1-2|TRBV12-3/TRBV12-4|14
CASSFGGPNYGYTF
TGTGCCAGCAGTTTCGGAGGCCCAAACTATGGCTACACCTTC
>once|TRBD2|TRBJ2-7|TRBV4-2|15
CASSPERGGPYEQYF
TGTGCCAGCAGCCCCGAGCGGGGGGGCCCTTACGAGCAGTACTTC
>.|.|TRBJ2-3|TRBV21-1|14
CASSTGGGTDTQYF
TGTGCCAGCAGCACTGGCGGGGGCACAGATACGCAGTATTTT
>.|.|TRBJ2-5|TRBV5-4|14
CASSSPKEEETQYF
TGTGCCAGCAGCTCCCCGAAAGAGGAAGAGACCCAGTACTTC
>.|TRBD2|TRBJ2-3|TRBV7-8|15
CASVPIRGGIDTQYF
TGTGCCAGCGTCCCAATCCGGGGGGGCATAGATACGCAGTATTTT
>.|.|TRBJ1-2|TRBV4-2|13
CASRSTGDYGYTF
TGTGCCAGCAGATCGACAGGCGACTATGGCTACACCTTC
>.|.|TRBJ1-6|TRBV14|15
CASSQVASRNSPLHF
TGTGCCAGCAGCCAAGTCGCGTCCCGCAATTCACCCCTCCACTTT
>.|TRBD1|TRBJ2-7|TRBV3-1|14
CASSRRQGLDEQYF
TGTGCCAGCAGCCGTAGACAGGGGCTCGACGAGCAGTACTTC